Below, 18 T cell receptor beta chains from the same sample are listed, as sequenced in a study of graft-versus-host responses after intestinal transplantation (dated by TCRdb to the early 2020s). The receptor library was made with the immunoSEQ multiplex PCR assay. TCRdb re-hosts the immuneACCESS table, in-frame sequences only. Its copies lack some clones; in the studies checked, an unresolved V gene accounts for under half of them, and the cause for the rest is not known. In this sample the table shows about 47,000 clones, roughly 96% of which occur a single time. Under 0.25% of the sample lies in the top ten. Antigens for these TCRs are unknown. The meaning of the sample's time point label: cells obtained before transplantation from donor or recipient. Sequenced material: unstimulated CD8+ T cells sorted from spleen or lymph node cells, taken before transplant. The receptors shown here come from a human donor who was the organ donor for an intestinal transplant.

The J gene is TRBJ1-2, the V gene TRBV5-4; tentative D call: TRBD1 (6 bases). Trimming pared 2 bases from V and 3 bases from J, leaving 14 bases between. The germline CDR1 and CDR2 sequences are SGHNT and YYREEE (reference sequence). The CDR3 has 15 amino acids. CDR3 sequence (DNA): TGTGCCAGCAGCTTATGGGGGGCCCCCTACTATGGCTACACCTTC. Translating gives CASSLWGAPYYGYTF.

The V gene is TRBV4-1, the J gene TRBJ2-2, with a possible D match to TRBD1 (6 bases). This CDR3 contains 15 residues. The germline gives CDR1 MGHRA, CDR2 YSYEKL. The V gene lost 4 bases and the J gene lost 6 bases, with 15 bases spanning the gap. CDR3 loop: CASSLIQGSAGELFF. Here the CDR3 DNA reads TGCGCCAGCAGCCTAATACAGGGTTCCGCCGGGGAGCTGTTTTTT.

The rearrangement joins TRBV4-1 to TRBJ1-5; no definite D call. CDR3 length: 15 amino acids. V was clipped by 3 bases and J by 3 bases, with 12 bases between them. The germline gives CDR1 MGHRA, CDR2 YSYEKL. DNA of the CDR3: TGCGCCAGCAGCCACCGAGAGGTCATCAATCAGCCCCAGCATTTT. Translation gives CASSHREVINQPQHF.

The chain links TRBV7-6 to TRBJ2-2, with D maybe TRBD1 (5 bases). CDR3 size: 14 residues. The germline V gene encodes CDR1 SGHVS and CDR2 FNYEAQ. V lost 8 bases and J lost 4, with 14 bases in between. The CDR3 region is CASWAGLSTGELFF. CDR3 coding DNA: TGTGCCAGCTGGGCAGGGTTGAGCACCGGGGAGCTGTTTTTT.

This clone was detected only a few times. This rearrangement joins TRBV6-1 to TRBJ2-2; 11 bases are a match to TRBD2. Germline loops: CDR1 MNHNS, CDR2 SASEGT. The J segment lost 1 base and the V segment lost 0 bases, leaving 1 base of the junction unmatched. The CDR3 runs 17 residues. The CDR3 reads CASSEAGTSGNTGELFF. The CDR3 DNA reads TGTGCCAGCAGTGAAGCCGGGACTAGCGGGAACACCGGGGAGCTGTTTTTT.

The chain combines TRBV29-1 with TRBJ1-1; TRBD1 matches 8 bases. The CDR3 is 12 residues long. The V gene end was trimmed by 4 bases and the J gene end by 5 bases; junction bases not matched to a gene: 3. The germline V gene encodes CDR1 SQVTM and CDR2 ANQGSEA. CDR3: CSVGNRGTEAFF. The DNA of the CDR3 is TGCAGCGTTGGTAACAGGGGGACTGAAGCTTTCTTT.

The chain uses TRBV30 and TRBJ2-7; tentative D call: TRBD1 (6 bases). Germline CDR1 reads GTSNPN; CDR2 reads SVGIG (reference sequence). Trimming took 2 bases from V and 5 from J, leaving 13 bases between them. The CDR3 is made up of 13 amino acids. The CDR3 protein is CAWSSQGNDEQYF. The CDR3 region has the DNA TGTGCCTGGAGTAGTCAGGGGAACGACGAGCAGTACTTC.

This chain connects TRBV4-2 to TRBJ1-2; tentative D call: TRBD1 (5 bases). Germline V lookup: CDR1 LGHNA, CDR2 YNFKEQ. The CDR3 consists of 16 residues. Trimming removed 2 bases from V and 3 bases from J, with 16 bases in between. The CDR3 nucleotides are TGTGCCAGCAGCCAACCTAACCAGGACATGTACTATGGCTACACCTTC. This gives the protein CASSQPNQDMYYGYTF.

This clone has just a few counts. The rearrangement joins TRBV27 to TRBJ2-7; no clear D gene. The CDR3 covers 15 residues. From germline, CDR1 is MNHEY and CDR2 SMNVEV (reference sequence). The germline V and J ends were trimmed by 1 base and 5 bases, with 15 bases remaining between them. CDR3 protein: CASSLLADGKNEQYF. CDR3 coding DNA: TGTGCCAGCAGTTTATTAGCCGACGGCAAAAACGAGCAGTACTTC.

This chain uses TRBV5-1 with TRBJ1-1, with a weak D call TRBD1 (5 bases). Trimming stripped 2 bases from V and 3 bases from J, with 20 bases between. CDR3 length: 17 residues. CDR1 is SGHRS and CDR2 is YFSETQ in the germline V gene. The DNA of the CDR3 is TGCGCCAGCAGCTTTACCGGTTCCAGGGTGGTCGACACTGAAGCTTTCTTT. This translates into CASSFTGSRVVDTEAFF.

This sequence joins TRBV30 and TRBJ2-7; a possible D gene is TRBD1 (6 bases). V lost 5 bases, J lost 5 bases, and 16 bases lay in between. The length of the CDR3 is 13 residues. Germline lookup yields CDR1 GTSNPN and CDR2 SVGIG (reference sequence). The CDR3 loop reads CAWARTAVNEQYF. DNA for the CDR3: TGTGCCTGGGCCCGGACAGCAGTTAACGAGCAGTACTTC.

Only a few counts were recorded for this clone. The gene calls are TRBV5-1 and TRBJ2-6; TRBD1 agrees at 10 bases. V gave up 6 bases and J gave up 3 bases; unmatched junction bases: 6. Germline V gives CDR1 SGHRS, CDR2 YFSETQ. CDR3 length: 16 residues. The CDR3 loop reads CASTRQGAGGANVLTF. In nucleotides, the CDR3 is TGCGCCAGCACACGACAGGGGGCTGGTGGGGCCAACGTCCTGACTTTC.

The rearrangement uses TRBV4-3 and TRBJ1-5; TRBD1 matches at 10 bases. Looked up from germline, CDR1 is LGHNA and CDR2 is YSLEER. Losses at the gene ends were 0 bases for V and 7 bases for J; bases not matched to a gene: 6. The CDR3 extends over 16 amino acids. In nucleotides, the CDR3 is TGCGCCAGCAGCCAAGATCGGGACAGGGGAGGGCAGCCCCAGCATTTT. Its protein is CASSQDRDRGGQPQHF.

This rearrangement joins TRBV5-6 to TRBJ2-7; possibly TRBD1 for D (6 bases). The CDR3 totals 14 residues. From germline, CDR1 is SGHDT and CDR2 YYEEEE. The germline V and J ends were trimmed by 2 bases and 2 bases, with 11 bases remaining between them. CDR3 loop: CASSLGTWTYEQYF. CDR3 DNA sequence: TGTGCCAGCAGCTTAGGGACATGGACCTACGAGCAGTACTTC.

The chain uses TRBV27 and TRBJ1-4, with TRBD1 identical over 7 bases. V gave up 6 bases and J gave up 4 bases; unmatched junction bases: 8. The length of the CDR3 is 15 residues. Germline V CDR1 and CDR2: MNHEY, SMNVEV (reference sequence). CDR3 sequence: CASRAGTALNEKLFF. In nucleotides, the CDR3 is TGTGCCAGCAGAGCCGGGACAGCCCTTAATGAAAAACTGTTTTTT.

V is TRBV11-2 and J is TRBJ1-1; D is possibly TRBD1 (6 bases). CDR3 length equals 15 residues. Trimming took 0 bases from V and 4 from J, leaving 12 bases between them. Germline CDR1 and CDR2: SGHAT and FQNNGV. The CDR3 region has the DNA TGTGCCAGCAGCTTAGATGGGGGGCTCGTCACTGAAGCTTTCTTT. Translation: CASSLDGGLVTEAFF.

The chain joins TRBV28 to TRBJ1-2; the D is unclear. This CDR3 comprises 17 residues. Trimming cost V 1 base and J 2 bases, with 17 bases left between them. CDR1 is MDHEN and CDR2 is SYDVKM in the germline V gene. DNA of the CDR3: TGTGCCAGCAGTTTATTGTCTTGGGATGCGAGGAACTATGGCTACACCTTC. Its translation is CASSLLSWDARNYGYTF.

The chain links TRBV7-9 to TRBJ2-3; no definite D call. The CDR3 runs 13 residues. The V end was cut by 1 base, the J end by 7 bases, with 9 bases between. The germline V gene encodes CDR1 SEHNR and CDR2 FQNEAQ (reference sequence). CDR3 sequence reads: CASSLDGQHTQYF. In nucleotides, the CDR3 is TGTGCCAGCAGCTTAGACGGGCAACATACGCAGTATTTT.